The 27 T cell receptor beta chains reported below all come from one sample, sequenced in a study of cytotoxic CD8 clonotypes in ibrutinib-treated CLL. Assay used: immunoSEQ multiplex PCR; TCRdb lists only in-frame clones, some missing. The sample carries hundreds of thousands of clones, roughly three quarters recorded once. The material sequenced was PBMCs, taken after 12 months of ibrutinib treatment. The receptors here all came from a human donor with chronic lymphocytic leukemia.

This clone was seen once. Written as DNA, the CDR3 is TGTGCCTGGAGTTTTAGAAGTACGCAGTATTTT. It translates to CAWSFRSTQYF. The gene calls are TRBV30 and TRBJ2-3, with D unclear. The CDR3 length is 11 residues. Between the trimmed V and J ends, which lost 2 bases and 8 bases, there was a span of 8 bases. Germline CDR1 and CDR2: GTSNPN and SVGIG (reference sequence).

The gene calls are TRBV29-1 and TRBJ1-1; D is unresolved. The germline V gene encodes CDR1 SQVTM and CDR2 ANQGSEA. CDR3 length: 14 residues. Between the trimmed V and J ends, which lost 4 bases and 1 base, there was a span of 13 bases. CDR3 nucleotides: TGCAGCGTTGTCGTCTGGTTGGAGAACACTGAAGCTTTCTTT. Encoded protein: CSVVVWLENTEAFF.

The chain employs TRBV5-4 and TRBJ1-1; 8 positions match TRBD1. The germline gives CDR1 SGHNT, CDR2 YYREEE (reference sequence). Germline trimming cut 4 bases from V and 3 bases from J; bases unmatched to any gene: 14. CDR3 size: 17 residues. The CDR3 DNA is TGTGCCAGCAGCCAACTGGGGCAGGGGGCTGCGGACACTGAAGCTTTCTTT. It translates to CASSQLGQGAADTEAFF.

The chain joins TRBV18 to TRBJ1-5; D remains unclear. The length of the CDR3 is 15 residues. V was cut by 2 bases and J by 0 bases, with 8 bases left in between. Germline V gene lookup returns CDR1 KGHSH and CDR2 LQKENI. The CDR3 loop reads CASSPGIDSNQPQHF. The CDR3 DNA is TGTGCCAGCTCACCAGGGATCGATAGCAATCAGCCCCAGCATTTT.

CDR3 bases: TGTGCCAGCAGCCCCAGCCGGGCAGTTCGCTACGAGCAGTACTTC. Protein: CASSPSRAVRYEQYF. The rearrangement joins TRBV7-2 to TRBJ2-7, with D hard to call. The ends were cut back, 5 bases at V and 3 bases at J, with 17 bases in the middle. This CDR3 has 15 amino acids. Germline V gives CDR1 SGHTA, CDR2 FQGNSA.

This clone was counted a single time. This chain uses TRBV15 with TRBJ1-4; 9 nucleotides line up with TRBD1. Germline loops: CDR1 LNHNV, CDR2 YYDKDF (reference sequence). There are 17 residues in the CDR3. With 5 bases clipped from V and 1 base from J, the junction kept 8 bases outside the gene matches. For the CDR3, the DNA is TGTGCCACCAGCGGATCCGGGACAGGGAGAACTAATGAAAAACTGTTTTTT. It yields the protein CATSGSGTGRTNEKLFF. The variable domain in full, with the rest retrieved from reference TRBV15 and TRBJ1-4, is DAMVIQNPRYQVTQFGKPVTLSCSQTLNHNVMYWYQQKSSQAPKLLFHYYDKDFNNEADTPDNFQSRRPNTSFCFLDIRSPGLGDTAMYLCATSGSGTGRTNEKLFFGSGTQLSVL.

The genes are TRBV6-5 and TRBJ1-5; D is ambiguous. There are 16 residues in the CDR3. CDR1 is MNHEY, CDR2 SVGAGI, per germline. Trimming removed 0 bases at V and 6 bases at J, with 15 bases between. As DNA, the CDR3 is TGTGCCAGCAGTTACTCGTACGCCCCCGGGAGTCAGCCCCAGCATTTT. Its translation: CASSYSYAPGSQPQHF.

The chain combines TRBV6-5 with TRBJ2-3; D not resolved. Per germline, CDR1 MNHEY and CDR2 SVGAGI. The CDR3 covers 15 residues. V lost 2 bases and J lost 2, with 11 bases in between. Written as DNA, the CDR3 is TGTGCCAGCAGTTACGATTCACGGTCCACAGATACGCAGTATTTT. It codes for CASSYDSRSTDTQYF.

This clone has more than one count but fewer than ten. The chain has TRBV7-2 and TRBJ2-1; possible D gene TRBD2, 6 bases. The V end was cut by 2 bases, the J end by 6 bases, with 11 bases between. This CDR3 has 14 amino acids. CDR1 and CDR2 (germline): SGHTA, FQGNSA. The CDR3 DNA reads TGTGCCAGCAGCTTATTGGGACTTTTCAATGAGCAGTTCTTC. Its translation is CASSLLGLFNEQFF.

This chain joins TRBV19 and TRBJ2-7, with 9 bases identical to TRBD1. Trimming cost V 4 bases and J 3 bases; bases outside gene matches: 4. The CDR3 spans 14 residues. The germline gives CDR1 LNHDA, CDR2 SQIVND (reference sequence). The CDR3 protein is CASSRTGEFYEQYF. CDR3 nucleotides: TGTGCCAGTAGTAGGACAGGGGAGTTCTACGAGCAGTACTTC. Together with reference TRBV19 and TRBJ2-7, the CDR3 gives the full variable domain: DGGITQSPKYLFRKEGQNVTLSCEQNLNHDAMYWYRQDPGQGLRLIYYSQIVNDFQKGDIAEGYSVSREKKESFPLTVTSAQKNPTAFYLCASSRTGEFYEQYFGPGTRLTVT.

CDR3 nucleotide sequence: TGCGCCAGCAGCTTTACTGGGGCCAACGTCCTGACTTTC. Amino acids: CASSFTGANVLTF. This chain joins TRBV4-1 and TRBJ2-6; D gene ambiguous. Germline values: CDR1 MGHRA, CDR2 YSYEKL. Trimming removed 5 bases at V and 2 bases at J, with 4 bases between. CDR3 length equals 13 residues.

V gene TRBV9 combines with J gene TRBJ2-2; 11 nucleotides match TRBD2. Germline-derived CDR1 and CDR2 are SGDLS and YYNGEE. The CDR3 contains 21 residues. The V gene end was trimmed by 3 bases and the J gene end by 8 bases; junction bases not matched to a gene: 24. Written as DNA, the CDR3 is TGTGCCAGCAGCGATTCTCTTGGAAAGAAGAATAGCGGGAGGGCTGCAGGGGAGCTGTTTTTT. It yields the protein CASSDSLGKKNSGRAAGELFF. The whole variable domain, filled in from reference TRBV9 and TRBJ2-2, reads DSGVTQTPKHLITATGQRVTLRCSPRSGDLSVYWYQQSLDQGLQFLIQYYNGEERAKGNILERFSAQQFPDLHSELNLSSLELGDSALYFCASSDSLGKKNSGRAAGELFFGEGSRLTVL.

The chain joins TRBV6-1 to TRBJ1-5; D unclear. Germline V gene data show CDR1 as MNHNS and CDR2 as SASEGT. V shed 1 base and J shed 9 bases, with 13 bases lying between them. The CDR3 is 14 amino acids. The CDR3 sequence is CASSEGLGVRPQHF. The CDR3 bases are TGTGCCAGCAGTGAAGGGTTGGGCGTTCGGCCCCAGCATTTT.

CDR3 sequence reads: CASGSWTDQETQYF. Here the CDR3 DNA reads TGTGCTAGTGGTTCCTGGACAGATCAAGAGACCCAGTACTTC. The chain is built from TRBV12-5 and TRBJ2-5, with a tentative D call TRBD1 (6 bases). The CDR3 is 14 residues long. In germline, CDR1 is LGHNT, CDR2 FRNRAP. V was cut by 4 bases and J by 2 bases, with 11 bases left in between. Variable domain in full (rest from reference TRBV12-5 and TRBJ2-5): DARVTQTPRHKVTEMGQEVTMRCQPILGHNTVFWYRQTMMQGLELLAYFRNRAPLDDSGMPKDRFSAEMPDATLATLKIQPSEPRDSAVYFCASGSWTDQETQYFGPGTRLLVL.

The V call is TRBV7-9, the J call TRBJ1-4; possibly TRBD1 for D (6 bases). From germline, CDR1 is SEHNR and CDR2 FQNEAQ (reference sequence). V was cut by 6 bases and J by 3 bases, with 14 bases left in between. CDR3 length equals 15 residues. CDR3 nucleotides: TGTGCCAGCAGACAACGGGACAACGCTAATGAAAAACTGTTTTTT. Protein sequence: CASRQRDNANEKLFF.

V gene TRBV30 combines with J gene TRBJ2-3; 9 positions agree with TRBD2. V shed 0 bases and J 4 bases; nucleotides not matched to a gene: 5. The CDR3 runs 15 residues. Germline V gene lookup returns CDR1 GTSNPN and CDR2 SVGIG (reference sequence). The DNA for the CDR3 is TGTGCCTGGAGTGTAAAGCGGGGGGTGGCAGATACGCAGTATTTT. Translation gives CAWSVKRGVADTQYF.

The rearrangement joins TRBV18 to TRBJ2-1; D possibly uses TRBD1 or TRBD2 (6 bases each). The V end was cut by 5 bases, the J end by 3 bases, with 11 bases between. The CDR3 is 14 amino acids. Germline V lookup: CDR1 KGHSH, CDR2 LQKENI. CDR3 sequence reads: CASSAGGGYNEQFF. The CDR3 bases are TGTGCCAGCTCAGCCGGGGGCGGCTACAATGAGCAGTTCTTC. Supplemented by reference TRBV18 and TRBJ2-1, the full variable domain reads NAGVMQNPRHLVRRRGQEARLRCSPMKGHSHVYWYRQLPEEGLKFMVYLQKENIIDESGMPKERFSAEFPKEGPSILRIQQVVRGDSAAYFCASSAGGGYNEQFFGPGTRLTVL.

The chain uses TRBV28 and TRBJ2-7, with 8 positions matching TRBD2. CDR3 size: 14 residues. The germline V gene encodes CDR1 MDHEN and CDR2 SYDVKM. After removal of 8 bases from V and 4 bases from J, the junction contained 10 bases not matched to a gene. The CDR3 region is CASSPAGGVYEQYF. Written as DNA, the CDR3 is TGTGCCAGCTCCCCCGCGGGGGGTGTATACGAGCAGTACTTC.

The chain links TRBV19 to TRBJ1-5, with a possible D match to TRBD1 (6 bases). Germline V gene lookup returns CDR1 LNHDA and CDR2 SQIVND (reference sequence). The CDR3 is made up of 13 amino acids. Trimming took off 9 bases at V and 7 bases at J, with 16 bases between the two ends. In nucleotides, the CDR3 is TGTGCCAGCCAGGGGCCTTGGAGGCAGCCCCAGCATTTT. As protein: CASQGPWRQPQHF.

The CDR3 region has the DNA TGCGCCAGCAGCTATACTCTGGGGGATAATCAGCCCCAGCATTTT. This sequence encodes CASSYTLGDNQPQHF. V and J are TRBV5-1 and TRBJ1-5; maybe TRBD1 (5 bases). The CDR3 covers 15 residues. V gave up 3 bases and J gave up 4 bases, with 14 bases separating them. From germline, CDR1 is SGHRS and CDR2 YFSETQ.

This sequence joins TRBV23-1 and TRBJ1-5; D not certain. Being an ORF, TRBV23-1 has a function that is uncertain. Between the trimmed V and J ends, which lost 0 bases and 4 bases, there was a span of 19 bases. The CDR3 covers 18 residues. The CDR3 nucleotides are TGCGCCAGCAGTCAATCGATCCGCGCCAATACCTTGAATCAGCCCCAGCATTTT. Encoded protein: CASSQSIRANTLNQPQHF.

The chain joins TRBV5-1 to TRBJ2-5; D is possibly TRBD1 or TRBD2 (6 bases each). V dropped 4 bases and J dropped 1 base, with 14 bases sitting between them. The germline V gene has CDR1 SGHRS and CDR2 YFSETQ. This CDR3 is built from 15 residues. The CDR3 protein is CASSVPGAAQETQYF. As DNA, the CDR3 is TGCGCCAGCAGCGTCCCGGGGGCGGCCCAAGAGACCCAGTACTTC.

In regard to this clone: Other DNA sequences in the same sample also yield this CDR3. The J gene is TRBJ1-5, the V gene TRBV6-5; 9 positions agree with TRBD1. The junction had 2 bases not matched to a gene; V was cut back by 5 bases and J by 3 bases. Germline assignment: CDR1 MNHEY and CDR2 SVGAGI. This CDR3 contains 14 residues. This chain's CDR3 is CASSRTGVNQPQHF. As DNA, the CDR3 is TGTGCCAGCAGTCGGACAGGGGTCAATCAGCCCCAGCATTTT.

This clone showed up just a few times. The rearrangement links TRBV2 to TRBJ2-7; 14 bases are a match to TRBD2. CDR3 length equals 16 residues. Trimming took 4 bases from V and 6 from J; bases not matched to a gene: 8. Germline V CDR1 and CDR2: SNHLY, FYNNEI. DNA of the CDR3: TGTGCCAGCAGTGGAGGGGGACTAGCGGGAGAGGTCGAGCAGTACTTC. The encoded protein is CASSGGGLAGEVEQYF.

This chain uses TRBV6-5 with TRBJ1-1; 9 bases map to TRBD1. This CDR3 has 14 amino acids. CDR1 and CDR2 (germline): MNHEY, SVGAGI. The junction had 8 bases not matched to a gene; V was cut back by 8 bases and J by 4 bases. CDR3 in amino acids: CASATGGLGTEAFF. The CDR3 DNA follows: TGTGCCAGCGCAACAGGGGGCTTGGGCACTGAAGCTTTCTTT.

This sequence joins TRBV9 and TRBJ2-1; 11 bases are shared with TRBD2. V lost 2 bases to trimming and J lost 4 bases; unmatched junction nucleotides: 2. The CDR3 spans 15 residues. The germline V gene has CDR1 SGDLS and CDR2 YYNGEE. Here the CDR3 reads CASSVSSGGYNEQFF. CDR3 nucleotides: TGTGCCAGCAGCGTTTCTAGCGGGGGGTACAATGAGCAGTTCTTC.

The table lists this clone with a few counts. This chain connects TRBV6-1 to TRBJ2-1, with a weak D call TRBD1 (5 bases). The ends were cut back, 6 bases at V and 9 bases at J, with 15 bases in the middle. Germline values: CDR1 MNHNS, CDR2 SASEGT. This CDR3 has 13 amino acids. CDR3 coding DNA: TGTGCCAGCAGAAGGCCGCAGGGTTTTGAGCAGTTCTTC. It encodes CASRRPQGFEQFF.